This T cell receptor beta chain was sequenced during a study of vaccination and CD4 T cells after COVID-19. Background on the study: At a median approximately 100 days (range 35 to 161) after diagnosis, post-COVID samples were drawn.

The Oncomine TCR Beta short-read assay sequenced DNA from cultured CD4+ T cells. TCRdb called the PCR reads again in MiXCR, with one record for every CDR3 protein. The table lists 3,500 to 5,000 distinct CDR3 sequences, more than 60% of them singletons. As to treatment: approximately nine-day PBMC culture with coronavirus spike peptide pools or control peptides (ViraFEST assay). Collection of the unexposed donor's CD4+ T cells took place before the COVID-19 pandemic (2011-2018). With respect to this clonotype: Its antigen is as yet unknown.

The CDR3 is 15 residues long. The V gene's germline CDR1 is SGHTA and CDR2 FQGNSA. The V end lost 2 bases, the J end lost 7 bases, and 17 bases lay between the germline ends. The sequenced sample consisted of CD4+ T cells from blood, cultured in vitro. The sequence derives from a human donor in good health. This chain connects TRBV7-2 to TRBJ1-2; a possible D gene is TRBD1 (5 bases). CDR3 loop: CASSLLQEDGSGYTF. DNA for the CDR3: TGTGCCAGCAGCTTACTACAGGAGGATGGGAGTGGCTACACCTTC.